The 20 T cell receptor beta chains below were found in one sample sequenced in a study of Graves' ophthalmopathy and Graves' hyperthyroidism (dated by TCRdb to 2017 to 2018). TCRdb lists the instrument as Illumina HiSeq 2000. For repertoire sequencing, TCR beta CDR3 regions were amplified from RNA transcripts. A first-round RT-PCR used HTBI primers with the Qiagen OneStep RT-PCR kit, followed by a second-round multiplex PCR, size selection and purification. In-frame beta chains were kept once TCRdb had trimmed the public reads at Q25 with fastp and called clones with MiXCR. Merged by CDR3 protein, the rows form single entries marked with the most common genes and DNA. This sample holds hundreds of thousands of distinct CDR3 sequences; 40% were observed only once. The top ten hold 44% of the sample. The specimen sequenced was peripheral blood. The origin of the receptors is an adult man with Graves' ophthalmopathy.

This clonotype was detected once. The chain links TRBV29-1 to TRBJ2-7, with a tentative D call TRBD1 (5 bases). Germline CDR1 and CDR2: SQVTM and ANQGSEA. The ends were cut back, 4 bases at V and 3 bases at J, with 13 bases in the middle. This CDR3 comprises 13 residues. The CDR3 sequence: CSVVQGSGYEQYF. DNA for the CDR3: TGCAGCGTTGTGCAGGGAAGTGGCTACGAGCAGTACTTC.

At least ten counts were recorded for this clonotype. The rearrangement uses TRBV10-3 and TRBJ1-5, with D hard to call. V lost 5 bases and J lost 4, with 18 bases in between. Germline V gene sequence: CDR1 ENHRY, CDR2 SYGVKD. The CDR3 runs 16 residues. The DNA for the CDR3 is TGTGCCATCAGTCAAACCCTAGACACCTTAAATCAGCCCCAGCATTTT. It encodes CAISQTLDTLNQPQHF.

The V and J genes are TRBV2 and TRBJ1-5; 7 positions agree with TRBD1. Losses at the gene ends were 6 bases for V and 11 bases for J; bases not matched to a gene: 13. In germline, CDR1 is SNHLY, CDR2 FYNNEI. This CDR3 comprises 14 residues. CDR3 amino acids: CASSRQGGLETQHF. CDR3 DNA: TGTGCCAGCAGCCGACAGGGAGGCTTGGAGACCCAGCATTTT.

The genes are TRBV25-1 and TRBJ1-5; TRBD1 is a possible D gene (6 bases). This CDR3 contains 15 residues. V shed 4 bases and J shed 6 bases, with 16 bases lying between them. Germline V gene sequence: CDR1 MGHDK, CDR2 SYGVNS. CDR3 protein: CASSAGGKGGQPQHF. Written as DNA, the CDR3 is TGTGCCAGCAGTGCGGGGGGGAAGGGGGGTCAGCCCCAGCATTTT. Together with reference TRBV25-1 and TRBJ1-5, the CDR3 gives the full variable domain: EADIYQTPRYLVIGTGKKITLECSQTMGHDKMYWYQQDPGMELHLIHYSYGVNSTEKGDLSSESTVSRIRTEHFPLTLESARPSHTSQYLCASSAGGKGGQPQHFGDGTRLSIL.

This chain connects TRBV12-5 to TRBJ1-2; 10 bases are a match to TRBD1. Trimming removed 0 bases from V and 4 bases from J; junction bases left unmatched: 14. CDR3 length: 19 residues. Germline CDR1 reads LGHNT; CDR2 reads FRNRAP. CDR3 region: CASGLVLGTGVRDTYGYTF. The CDR3 DNA reads TGTGCTAGTGGTTTGGTACTAGGGACAGGGGTCAGAGACACCTATGGCTACACCTTC.

This clonotype was found a few times. This sequence joins TRBV7-3 and TRBJ2-5; D ambiguous. The CDR3 loop spans 14 amino acids. Germline CDR1 reads SGHTA; CDR2 reads FQGTGA. Trimming took off 5 bases at V and 4 bases at J, with 14 bases between the two ends. The CDR3 bases are TGTGCCAGCAGCCCCCCCCAGGCAAGAGAGACCCAGTACTTC. As protein: CASSPPQARETQYF.

This clonotype was seen once. This could be a read error, since a much larger clone is one nucleotide away. The J gene is TRBJ1-6, the V gene TRBV29-1; D unresolved. Germline V lookup: CDR1 SQVTM, CDR2 ANQGSEA. CDR3 size: 13 residues. The CDR3 loop is CGVGIGEGSPLHF. In DNA, the CDR3 is TGCGGCGTCGGAATCGGGGAAGGTTCACCCCTCCACTTT.

The sample holds a few counts of this clonotype. The chain combines TRBV5-4 with TRBJ1-1, with TRBD1 as a possible D gene (5 bases). The CDR3 is made up of 13 amino acids. The V gene's germline CDR1 is SGHNT and CDR2 YYREEE (reference sequence). The V gene lost 0 bases and the J gene lost 7 bases, with 10 bases spanning the gap. CDR3 sequence reads: CASSLEGPGEAFF. CDR3 DNA: TGTGCCAGCAGCTTGGAGGGACCCGGTGAAGCTTTCTTT. Using reference TRBV5-4 and TRBJ1-1 for the parts outside the CDR3, the full variable domain is ETGVTQSPTHLIKTRGQQVTLRCSSQSGHNTVSWYQQALGQGPQFIFQYYREEENGRGNFPPRFSGLQFPNYSSELNVNALELDDSALYLCASSLEGPGEAFFGQGTRLTVV.

The sample holds a few counts of this clonotype. The chain employs TRBV2 and TRBJ1-6; D possibly corresponds to TRBD1 (5 bases). The CDR3 totals 15 residues. Germline V gives CDR1 SNHLY, CDR2 FYNNEI. Trimming took 5 bases from V and 10 from J, leaving 18 bases between them. CDR3 residues: CASSFEPPGGSPLHF. In DNA form, the CDR3 reads TGTGCCAGCAGTTTCGAACCGCCCGGGGGGTCACCCCTCCACTTT.

This clonotype has ten or more counts. V and J are TRBV10-3 and TRBJ1-2, with D perhaps matching TRBD1 (5 bases). CDR1 is ENHRY and CDR2 is SYGVKD in the germline V gene. The length of the CDR3 is 16 residues. V lost 0 bases and J lost 4, with 15 bases in between. CDR3 amino acids: CAISESNTGHLYGYTF. CDR3 nucleotide sequence: TGTGCCATCAGTGAGTCCAACACCGGACACCTCTATGGCTACACCTTC.

A few counts support this clonotype. The chain links TRBV9 to TRBJ1-2; D perhaps matches TRBD1 (6 bases). The germline V gene has CDR1 SGDLS and CDR2 YYNGEE. This CDR3 is built from 15 residues. Trimming took off 0 bases at V and 4 bases at J, with 13 bases between the two ends. This chain's CDR3 is CASSVGAGVGYGYTF. DNA for the CDR3: TGTGCCAGCAGCGTAGGGGCAGGGGTAGGCTATGGCTACACCTTC.

V usage is TRBV20-1 and J usage is TRBJ2-7, with no clear D. Trimming stripped 1 base from V and 2 bases from J, with 15 bases between. CDR1 and CDR2 (germline): DFQATT, SNEGSKA (reference sequence). This CDR3 is built from 15 residues. CDR3 nucleotide sequence: TGCAGTGCTAGAGCCCCTCAGCGCTTCACCTACGAGCAGTACTTC. Translated: CSARAPQRFTYEQYF.

About this clonotype: A much larger clone lies one base from this, so it may be a read error. V usage is TRBV11-1 and J usage is TRBJ2-7, with no clear D. Germline lookup yields CDR1 SGHAT and CDR2 FQDESV (reference sequence). This CDR3 has 10 amino acids. Trimming shortened V by 5 bases and J by 6 bases, and 5 bases separated the two germline ends. DNA of the CDR3: TGTGCCAGCAGCCCCTCCGAGCAGTACTTC. Encoded protein: CASSPSEQYF.

The J gene is TRBJ1-1, the V gene TRBV7-3, with D possibly TRBD1 on 5 matching bases. The V gene's germline CDR1 is SGHTA and CDR2 FQGTGA. The CDR3 runs to 13 residues. V dropped 3 bases and J dropped 5 bases, with 10 bases sitting between them. The CDR3 loop reads CASSFTQGTEAFF. DNA of the CDR3: TGTGCCAGCAGCTTTACCCAGGGTACTGAAGCTTTCTTT.

The J gene is TRBJ2-5, the V gene TRBV28; tentatively, D is TRBD2 (6 bases). Trimming pared 5 bases from V and 2 bases from J, leaving 12 bases between. Germline V gene sequence: CDR1 MDHEN, CDR2 SYDVKM. This CDR3 is built from 14 residues. CDR3 loop: CASSPRDFQETQYF. The CDR3 DNA sequence: TGTGCCAGCAGTCCCCGGGACTTTCAAGAGACCCAGTACTTC.

This clonotype has only a few counts. This chain's CDR3 is CASSSPGQYEKLFF. As DNA, the CDR3 is TGTGCCAGCAGCTCTCCGGGACAGTATGAAAAACTGTTTTTT. The chain has TRBV5-4 and TRBJ1-4; 7 nucleotides align to TRBD1. The CDR3 totals 14 residues. The junction had 5 bases not matched to a gene; V was cut back by 3 bases and J by 6 bases. Germline CDR1 and CDR2: SGHNT and YYREEE (reference sequence).

The J gene is TRBJ2-5, the V gene TRBV12-3 or TRBV12-4; the D is unclear. The CDR3 runs 15 residues. Trimming removed 5 bases at V and 0 bases at J, with 13 bases between. In DNA form, the CDR3 reads TGTGCCAGCAGTCCCCCGAATGAATACCAAGAGACCCAGTACTTC. Amino acid sequence: CASSPPNEYQETQYF.

The genes are TRBV5-4 and TRBJ1-2; TRBD1 might be the D (6 bases). The germline gives CDR1 SGHNT, CDR2 YYREEE (reference sequence). V was clipped by 0 bases and J by 4 bases, with 13 bases between them. CDR3 size: 15 residues. The CDR3 DNA reads as TGTGCCAGCAGCTTGGTTACAGGGAAAGTCTATGGCTACACCTTC. It specifies CASSLVTGKVYGYTF.

The rearrangement links TRBV3-1 to TRBJ2-7, with unresolved D. Germline V lookup: CDR1 LGHDT, CDR2 YNNKEL (reference sequence). Deletions cut 3 bases from V and 2 bases from J, with 11 bases between. This CDR3 region has 14 residues. The CDR3 bases are TGTGCCAGCAGCCAGTACGAAGGAACCTACGAGCAGTACTTC. The encoded protein is CASSQYEGTYEQYF.

This chain uses TRBV20-1 with TRBJ1-4; 9 nucleotides line up with TRBD1. Trimming took 5 bases from V and 7 from J; bases not matched to a gene: 5. CDR3 length: 13 amino acids. Germline CDR1 is DFQATT and CDR2 is SNEGSKA (reference sequence). The CDR3 bases are TGCAGTGCTTTACAGGGGGCCGGTGAAAAACTGTTTTTT. Amino acid sequence: CSALQGAGEKLFF.